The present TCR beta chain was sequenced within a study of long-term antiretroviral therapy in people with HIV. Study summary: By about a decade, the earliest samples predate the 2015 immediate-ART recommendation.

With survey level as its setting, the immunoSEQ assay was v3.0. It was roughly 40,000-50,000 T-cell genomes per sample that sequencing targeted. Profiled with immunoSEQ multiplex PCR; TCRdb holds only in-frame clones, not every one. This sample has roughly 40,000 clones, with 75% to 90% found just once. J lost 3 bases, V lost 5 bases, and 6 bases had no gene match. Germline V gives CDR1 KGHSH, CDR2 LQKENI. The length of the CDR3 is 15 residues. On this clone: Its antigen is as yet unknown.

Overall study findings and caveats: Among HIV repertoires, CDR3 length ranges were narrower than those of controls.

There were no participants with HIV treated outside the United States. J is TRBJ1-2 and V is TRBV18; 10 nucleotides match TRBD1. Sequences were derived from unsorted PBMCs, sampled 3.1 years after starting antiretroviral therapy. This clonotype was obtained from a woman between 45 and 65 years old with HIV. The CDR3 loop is CASSTRTGGDYGYTF. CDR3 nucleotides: TGTGCCAGCTCAACGCGGACAGGGGGTGACTATGGCTACACCTTC.